This T cell receptor (beta chain) was found in a study of blood T cell repertoires in COVID-19. On the study more broadly: Samples of COVID-19 (acute and convalescent) were obtained from the United States, Italy and Spain. T cells, B-cell-depleted T cells, or PBMCs provided the cDNA or gDNA that served as material.

This CDR3 has 15 residues. The germline V gene encodes CDR1 LNHDA and CDR2 SQIVND (reference sequence). V lost 5 bases to trimming and J lost 8 bases; unmatched junction nucleotides: 11. As processed by the authors: Estimates of nucleated cell counts were drawn from the amplification of reference gene primers. The assay was immunoSEQ multiplex PCR, and TCRdb's table has in-frame clones only and misses some. That table is the source of V, J and clone size, and D and trimming were worked out from the DNA. The table records about 250,000 clones, more than 75% of them present only once. The sample was peripheral blood. The sequence was obtained from a woman older than 75 with COVID-19, enrolled during active disease. This rearrangement joins TRBV19 to TRBJ1-4; 7 bases align to TRBD1. The CDR3 DNA follows: TGTGCCAGTAGTGAGTACAGGGGTAGGGGAGAAAAACTGTTTTTT. It translates to CASSEYRGRGEKLFF.